The source of this T cell receptor (beta chain) is a study of blood T cell repertoires in COVID-19. The wider study: Sources were T cells, B-cell-depleted T cells, or PBMCs; the material itself was cDNA or gDNA.

Adults between roughly 18 and 95 years of age took part from fewer than 30 US areas. The study assigned cohorts using participant-reported clinical history. Symptom resolution, clearance, or two negative PCRs marked donors in Cohort 3 as recovered. Sequencing used immunoSEQ multiplex PCR; TCRdb keeps in-frame clones, though not all of them. The sample yields around 290,000 clones, around 90% seen once. Sequencing input: PBMCs or T cells enriched from blood (not recorded which). The sequence was obtained from a woman in her forties who had recovered from COVID-19.

The CDR3 nucleotides are TGTGCCTGGAGTGCCCGGGACAGGGGATTTCAGGGCTACACCTTC. This sequence encodes CAWSARDRGFQGYTF. This chain uses TRBV30 with TRBJ1-2; 10 positions agree with TRBD1. The J segment lost 8 bases and the V segment lost 1 base, leaving 10 bases of the junction unmatched. The CDR3 spans 15 residues. CDR1 and CDR2 from the germline V gene are GTSNPN and SVGIG (reference sequence).